This is a list of T cell receptor beta chains from one sample in a study of human T cells and chemical hapten exposure. TCRdb re-called the RACE reads with MiXCR, one entry per CDR3 protein. The sample includes around 160,000 distinct CDR3 sequences, more than 12% seen only once; the top ten take about 1.7%. This material consisted of whole blood, taken in connection with sensitization to the hapten diphenylcyclopropenone (DPC). These TCRs come from a woman aged 25 to 45 with alopecia areata. Some clones in this sample may be carry-over from other donors' samples. Each CDR3 is given with its conserved first and last residue. The D gene is left open where the match is weak. The size field is filled for only some rows; it gives once, few, many or a size class.

abundance	d_gene	v_gene	j_gene	CDR3aa	CDR3nt
few	NA	TRBV7-9	TRBJ2-5	CASSRAEYQETQYF	TGTGCCAGCAGCCGAGCGGAGTACCAAGAGACCCAGTACTTC
many	NA	TRBV28	TRBJ1-6	CASIFQGYNSPLHF	TGTGCCAGCATCTTCCAAGGGTATAATTCACCCCTCCACTTT
NA	TRBD2	TRBV25-1	TRBJ2-3	CASSSGKITDTQYF	TGTGCCAGCAGTAGCGGGAAGATCACAGATACGCAGTATTTT
few	NA	TRBV28	TRBJ2-7	CATVQGPSYEQYF	TGTGCCACCGTACAGGGACCCTCCTACGAGCAGTACTTC
many	TRBD2	TRBV18	TRBJ2-1	CASSPAFPLAGAGEQFF	TGTGCCAGCTCCCCCGCTTTCCCTCTAGCGGGGGCGGGTGAGCAGTTCTTC
few	NA	TRBV3-1	TRBJ1-4	CASSQSRPAMNEKLFF	TGTGCCAGCAGCCAAAGTAGGCCAGCCATGAATGAAAAACTGTTTTTT
NA	TRBD2	TRBV12-3/TRBV12-4	TRBJ2-1	CASSWTSGRVYNEQFF	TGTGCCAGCAGTTGGACTAGCGGGAGAGTCTACAATGAGCAGTTCTTC
many	NA	TRBV7-9	TRBJ1-2	CASSYPNDDSDGYTF	TGTGCCAGCAGCTACCCAAATGACGACAGTGATGGCTACACCTTC
once	TRBD1	TRBV20-1	TRBJ2-1	CSARERTGGSYNEQFF	TGCAGTGCTAGAGAAAGGACAGGGGGGTCCTACAATGAGCAGTTCTTC
NA	NA	TRBV4-2	TRBJ1-4	CASSQTSMYQKGLFF	TGTGCCAGCAGCCAAACCAGCATGTATCAAAAGGGACTGTTTTTT
few	NA	TRBV2	TRBJ2-7	CASRLADYEQYF	TGTGCCAGCAGGCTGGCAGACTACGAGCAGTACTTC
few	TRBD1	TRBV12-3/TRBV12-4	TRBJ1-2	CASRGTGTYGYTF	TGTGCCAGCAGGGGGACAGGGACGTATGGCTACACCTTC
few	NA	TRBV12-3/TRBV12-4	TRBJ2-3	CASSFRDNWDTQYF	TGTGCCAGCAGTTTCCGGGACAACTGGGATACGCAGTATTTT
few	NA	TRBV5-4	TRBJ1-6	CASSLIRGNVDSPLHF	TGTGCCAGCAGCTTGATTAGGGGGAATGTGGACTCACCCCTCCACTTT
few	NA	TRBV28	TRBJ1-4	CASSSRDLGNEKLFF	TGTGCCAGCAGTTCCCGGGACCTGGGTAATGAAAAACTGTTTTTT
few	TRBD2	TRBV7-6	TRBJ2-1	CASSLALAGTRGNEQFF	TGTGCCAGCAGCTTAGCCCTTGCCGGGACTAGGGGCAATGAGCAGTTCTTC
NA	NA	TRBV25-1	TRBJ2-4	CASSEAVVKNIQYF	TGTGCCAGCAGTGAAGCGGTGGTCAAAAACATTCAGTACTTC
NA	TRBD2	TRBV7-3	TRBJ2-1	CASSLAAGGWNEQFF	TGTGCCAGCAGCTTAGCAGCGGGGGGCTGGAATGAGCAGTTCTTC
NA	NA	TRBV12-3/TRBV12-4	TRBJ2-2	CASSPTDMAGELFF	TGTGCCAGCAGTCCGACGGACATGGCCGGGGAGCTGTTTTTT
NA	NA	TRBV28	TRBJ1-6	CASRGAAGSPLHF	TGTGCCAGCAGGGGGGCAGCAGGCTCACCCCTCCACTTT
many	TRBD2	TRBV3-1	TRBJ2-7	CASSQSGSSYEQYF	TGTGCCAGCAGCCAAAGCGGGAGCTCCTACGAGCAGTACTTC
NA	TRBD2	TRBV11-2	TRBJ2-5	CASSPRLAPETQYF	TGTGCCAGCAGCCCTAGACTAGCACCAGAGACCCAGTACTTC